One and the same sample provided the 9 T cell receptor beta chains below, sequenced in a study of beta chain features in type 1 diabetes. Expressed TCRB transcripts got sequenced, as all isolated RNA was reverse transcribed. Libraries were prepared by immunoSEQ multiplex PCR; TCRdb keeps only in-frame clonotypes and omits some of them. The sample has 900,000 or so clones, 15% to 20% seen once. Sequencing was done on a sample of naive CD4+ T cells from blood. The receptors here all came from a woman between 18 and 29 years old in good health.

This clone was observed a few times. The CDR3 DNA follows: TGTGCCAGCAGTTCTGGACGGCTCTCTGATGGCTACACCTTC. It is translated as CASSSGRLSDGYTF. The chain joins TRBV27 to TRBJ1-2; D ambiguous. Trimming removed 4 bases from V and 6 bases from J, with 15 bases in between. Germline CDR1 reads MNHEY; CDR2 reads SMNVEV (reference sequence). There are 14 residues in the CDR3.

Of note for this clone: One junction end disagrees with the germline gene, perhaps due to a read error. CDR3 DNA: TGTGCCATCAGTGAGTCTAGTGGCGGAGATGGCTACACCTTC. Translated: CAISESSGGDGYTF. This sequence joins TRBV6-5 and TRBJ1-2; D not resolved. This CDR3 is built from 14 residues. CDR1 is MNHEY and CDR2 is SVGAGI in the germline V gene.

This clone has just a few counts. This rearrangement joins TRBV5-4 to TRBJ2-7; the D call may be TRBD1 or TRBD2 (5 bases each). Germline lookup yields CDR1 SGHNT and CDR2 YYREEE (reference sequence). V gave up 0 bases and J gave up 5 bases, with 18 bases separating them. This CDR3 comprises 16 residues. DNA for the CDR3: TGTGCCAGCAGCTTGGTTCAAGGGCCAGGGAGAGACGAGCAGTACTTC. Its protein product is CASSLVQGPGRDEQYF.

The CDR3 coding sequence is TGTGCCAGCAGGGGACAGAGCTCCTACAATGAGCAGTTCTTC. Translation: CASRGQSSYNEQFF. V is TRBV13 and J is TRBJ2-1, with 7 positions matching TRBD1. The J segment lost 0 bases and the V segment lost 6 bases, leaving 2 bases of the junction unmatched. Germline CDR1 reads PRHDT; CDR2 reads FYEKMQ (reference sequence). The length of the CDR3 is 14 residues.

The chain recombines TRBV27 with TRBJ2-3; 9 bases match TRBD1. The CDR3 sequence is 14 residues long. The V segment lost 3 bases and the J segment 5 bases; nucleotides outside the gene matches: 3. CDR1 and CDR2 (germline): MNHEY, SMNVEV (reference sequence). The CDR3 coding sequence is TGTGCCAGCAGTTTTGACAGGGGGATAGATACGCAGTATTTT. This translates into CASSFDRGIDTQYF.

This clone was found a few times. The rearrangement links TRBV7-2 to TRBJ2-6, with no clear D. The CDR3 consists of 16 residues. CDR1 is SGHTA, CDR2 FQGNSA, per germline. Trimming stripped 2 bases from V and 0 bases from J, with 8 bases between. CDR3 protein: CASSLMGISGANVLTF. CDR3 in DNA: TGTGCCAGCAGCTTAATGGGAATCTCTGGGGCCAACGTCCTGACTTTC.

The sample holds a few counts of this clone. V is TRBV7-9 and J is TRBJ1-2; D is undetermined. Trimming pared 5 bases from V and 7 bases from J, leaving 14 bases between. CDR3 length equals 13 residues. The germline gives CDR1 SEHNR, CDR2 FQNEAQ (reference sequence). The chain's CDR3 is CASSPQTAAGYTF. CDR3 sequence (DNA): TGTGCCAGCAGCCCTCAAACCGCAGCTGGCTACACCTTC.

The chain has TRBV4-3 and TRBJ2-7; 8 bases fit TRBD2. The CDR3 has 16 residues. After removal of 0 bases from V and 7 bases from J, the junction contained 11 bases not matched to a gene. Germline values: CDR1 LGHNA, CDR2 YSLEER. CDR3 bases: TGCGCCAGCAGCCAAGATAGCGGGACGGCTTCGTGGGAGCAGTACTTC. Its translation is CASSQDSGTASWEQYF.

This clone was recorded a few times. The chain carries TRBV28 and TRBJ2-5; D is unresolved. V was trimmed by 3 bases and J by 7 bases, leaving 9 bases between them. This CDR3 has 12 amino acids. Germline V gene sequence: CDR1 MDHEN, CDR2 SYDVKM. CDR3 sequence: CASSFLAGTQYF. The DNA of the CDR3 is TGTGCCAGCAGTTTTCTTGCTGGGACCCAGTACTTC.